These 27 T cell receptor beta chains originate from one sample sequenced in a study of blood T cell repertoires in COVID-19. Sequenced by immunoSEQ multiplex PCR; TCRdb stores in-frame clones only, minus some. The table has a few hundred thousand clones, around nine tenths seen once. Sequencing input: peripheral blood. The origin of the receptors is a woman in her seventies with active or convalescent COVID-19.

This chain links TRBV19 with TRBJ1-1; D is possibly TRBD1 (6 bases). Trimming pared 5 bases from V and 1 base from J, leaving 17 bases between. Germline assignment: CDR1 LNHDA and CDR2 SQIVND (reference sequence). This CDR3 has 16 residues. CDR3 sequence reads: CASSLLLGHRNTEAFF. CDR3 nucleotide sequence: TGTGCCAGTAGTTTGCTCTTGGGACACCGGAACACTGAAGCTTTCTTT.

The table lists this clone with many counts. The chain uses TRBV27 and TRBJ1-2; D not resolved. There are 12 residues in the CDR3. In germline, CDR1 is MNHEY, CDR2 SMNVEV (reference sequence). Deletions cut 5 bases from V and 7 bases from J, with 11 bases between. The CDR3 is CASSPSGFGYTF. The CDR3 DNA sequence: TGTGCCAGCAGTCCCTCCGGGTTTGGCTACACCTTC.

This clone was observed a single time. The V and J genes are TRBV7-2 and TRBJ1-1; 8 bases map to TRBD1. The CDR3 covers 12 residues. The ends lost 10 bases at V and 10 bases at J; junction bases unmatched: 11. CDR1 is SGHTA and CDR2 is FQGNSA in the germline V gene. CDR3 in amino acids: CATVLQGVRAFF. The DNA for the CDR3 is TGTGCCACCGTATTACAGGGGGTACGAGCTTTCTTT.

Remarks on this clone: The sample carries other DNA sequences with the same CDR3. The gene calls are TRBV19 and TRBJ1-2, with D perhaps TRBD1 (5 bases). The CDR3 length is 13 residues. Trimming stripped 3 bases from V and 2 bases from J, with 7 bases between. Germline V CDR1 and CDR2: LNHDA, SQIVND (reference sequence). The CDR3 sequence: CASSIQGNYGYTF. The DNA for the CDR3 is TGTGCCAGTAGTATCCAGGGAAACTATGGCTACACCTTC.

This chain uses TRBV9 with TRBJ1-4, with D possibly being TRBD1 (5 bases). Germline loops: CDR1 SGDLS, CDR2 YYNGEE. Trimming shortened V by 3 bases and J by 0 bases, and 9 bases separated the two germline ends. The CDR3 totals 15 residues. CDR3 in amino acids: CASSDGTSTNEKLFF. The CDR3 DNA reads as TGTGCCAGCAGCGACGGGACTTCAACTAATGAAAAACTGTTTTTT.

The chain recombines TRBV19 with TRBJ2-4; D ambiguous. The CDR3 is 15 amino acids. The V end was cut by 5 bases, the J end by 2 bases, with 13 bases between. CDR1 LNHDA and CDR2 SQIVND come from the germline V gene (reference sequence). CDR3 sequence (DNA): TGTGCCAGTAGTCCGTCTGGGCCCCCCAAAAACATTCAGTACTTC. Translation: CASSPSGPPKNIQYF.

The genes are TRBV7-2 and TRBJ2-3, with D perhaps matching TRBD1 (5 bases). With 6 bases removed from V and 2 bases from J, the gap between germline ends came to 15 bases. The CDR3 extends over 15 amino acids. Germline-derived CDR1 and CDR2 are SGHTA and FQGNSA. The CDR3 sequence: CASRPTGKATDTQYF. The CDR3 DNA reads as TGTGCCAGCAGACCAACAGGAAAAGCCACAGATACGCAGTATTTT.

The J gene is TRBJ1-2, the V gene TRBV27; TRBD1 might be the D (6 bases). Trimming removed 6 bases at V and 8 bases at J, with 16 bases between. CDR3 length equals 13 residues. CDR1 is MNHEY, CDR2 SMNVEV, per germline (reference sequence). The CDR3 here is CASRAQGSWGYTF. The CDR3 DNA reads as TGTGCCAGCAGGGCTCAGGGGAGTTGGGGCTACACCTTC.

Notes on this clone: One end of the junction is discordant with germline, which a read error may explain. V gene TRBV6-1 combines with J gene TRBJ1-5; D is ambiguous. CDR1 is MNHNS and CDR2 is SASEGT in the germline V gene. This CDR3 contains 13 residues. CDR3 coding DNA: TGTGCCAGCAGGGAAGTCACTCTTGGGCCCCAGCATTTT. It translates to CASREVTLGPQHF.

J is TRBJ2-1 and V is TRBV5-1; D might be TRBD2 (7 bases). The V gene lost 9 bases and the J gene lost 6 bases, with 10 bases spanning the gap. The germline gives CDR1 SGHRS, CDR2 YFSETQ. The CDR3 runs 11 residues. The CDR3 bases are TGCGCCACCCGGGGGGCCAATGAGCAGTTCTTC. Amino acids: CATRGANEQFF.

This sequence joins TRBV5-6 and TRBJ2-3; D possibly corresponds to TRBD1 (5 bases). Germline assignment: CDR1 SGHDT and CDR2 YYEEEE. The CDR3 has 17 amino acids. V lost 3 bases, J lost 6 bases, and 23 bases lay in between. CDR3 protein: CASSSWGLVRRADTQYF. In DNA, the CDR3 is TGTGCCAGCAGCTCTTGGGGTTTGGTTCGCAGGGCGGATACGCAGTATTTT.

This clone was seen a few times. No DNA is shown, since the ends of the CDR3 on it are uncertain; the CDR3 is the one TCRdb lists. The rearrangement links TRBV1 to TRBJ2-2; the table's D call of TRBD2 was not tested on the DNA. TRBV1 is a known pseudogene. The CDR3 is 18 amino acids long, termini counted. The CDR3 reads CTNVSWGGGARRNGELFF.

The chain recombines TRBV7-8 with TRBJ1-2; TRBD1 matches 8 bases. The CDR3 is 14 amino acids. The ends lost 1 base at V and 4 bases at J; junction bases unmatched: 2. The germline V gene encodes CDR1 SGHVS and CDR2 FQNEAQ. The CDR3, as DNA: TGTGCCAGCAGCTTAGGGACAGGGTCCTATGGCTACACCTTC. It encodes CASSLGTGSYGYTF.

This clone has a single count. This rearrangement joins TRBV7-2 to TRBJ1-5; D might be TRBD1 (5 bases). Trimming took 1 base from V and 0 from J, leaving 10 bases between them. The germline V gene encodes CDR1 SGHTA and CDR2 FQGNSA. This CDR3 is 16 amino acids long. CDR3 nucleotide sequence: TGTGCCAGCAGCTTAGGGACACGTAATAGCAATCAGCCCCAGCATTTT. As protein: CASSLGTRNSNQPQHF.

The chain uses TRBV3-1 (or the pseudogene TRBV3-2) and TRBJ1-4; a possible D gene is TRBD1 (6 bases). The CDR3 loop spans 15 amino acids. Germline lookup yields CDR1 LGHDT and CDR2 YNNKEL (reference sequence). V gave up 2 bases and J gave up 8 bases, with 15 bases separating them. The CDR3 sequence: CASSQQTGLWEKLFF. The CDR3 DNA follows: TGTGCCAGCAGCCAACAAACAGGGCTCTGGGAAAAACTGTTTTTT.

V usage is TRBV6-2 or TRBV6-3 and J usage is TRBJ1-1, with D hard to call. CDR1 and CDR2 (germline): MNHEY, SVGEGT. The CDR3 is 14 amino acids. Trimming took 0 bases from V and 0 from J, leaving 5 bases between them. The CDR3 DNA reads TGTGCCAGCAGTTACTCGTCCATGAACACTGAAGCTTTCTTT. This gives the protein CASSYSSMNTEAFF.

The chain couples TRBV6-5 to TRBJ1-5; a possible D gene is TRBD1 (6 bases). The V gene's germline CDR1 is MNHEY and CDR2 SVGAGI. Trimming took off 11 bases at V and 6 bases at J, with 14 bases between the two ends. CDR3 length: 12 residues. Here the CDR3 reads CASGGAGQPQHF. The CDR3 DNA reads TGTGCCTCCGGGGGGGCGGGTCAGCCCCAGCATTTT.

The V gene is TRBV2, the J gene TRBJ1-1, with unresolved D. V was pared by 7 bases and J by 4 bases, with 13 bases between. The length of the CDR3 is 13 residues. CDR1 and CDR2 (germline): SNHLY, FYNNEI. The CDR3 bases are TGTGCCAGCAAGGCGGAGGTCGGCACTGAAGCTTTCTTT. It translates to CASKAEVGTEAFF. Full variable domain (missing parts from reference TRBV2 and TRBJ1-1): EPEVTQTPSHQVTQMGQEVILRCVPISNHLYFYWYRQILGQKVEFLVSFYNNEISEKSEIFDDQFSVERPDGSNFTLKIRSTKLEDSAMYFCASKAEVGTEAFFGQGTRLTVV.

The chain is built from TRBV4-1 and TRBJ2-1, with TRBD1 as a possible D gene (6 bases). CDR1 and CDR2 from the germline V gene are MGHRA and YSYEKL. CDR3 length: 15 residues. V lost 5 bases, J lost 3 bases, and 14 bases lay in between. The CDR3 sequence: CASSEGQRYYNEQFF. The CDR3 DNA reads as TGCGCCAGCAGCGAAGGACAGCGATACTACAATGAGCAGTTCTTC.

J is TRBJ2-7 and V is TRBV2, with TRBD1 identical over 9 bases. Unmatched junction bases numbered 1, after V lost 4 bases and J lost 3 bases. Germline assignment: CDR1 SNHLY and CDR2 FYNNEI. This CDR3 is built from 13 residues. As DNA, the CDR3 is TGTGCCAGCAGTGGGGACAGGGTCTACGAGCAGTACTTC. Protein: CASSGDRVYEQYF.

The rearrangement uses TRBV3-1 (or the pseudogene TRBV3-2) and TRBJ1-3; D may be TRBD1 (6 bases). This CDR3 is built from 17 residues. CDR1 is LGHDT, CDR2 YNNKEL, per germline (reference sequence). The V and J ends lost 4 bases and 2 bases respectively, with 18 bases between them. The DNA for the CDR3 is TGTGCCAGCAGCCCCCGACAGGCCCTTGGCCCTGGAAACACCATATATTTT. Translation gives CASSPRQALGPGNTIYF.

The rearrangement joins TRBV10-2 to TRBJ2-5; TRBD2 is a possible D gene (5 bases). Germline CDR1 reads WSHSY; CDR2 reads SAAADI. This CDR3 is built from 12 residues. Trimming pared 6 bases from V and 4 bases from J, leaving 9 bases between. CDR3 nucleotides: TGCGCCAGCAGGTCCGGGGTAGAGACCCAGTACTTC. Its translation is CASRSGVETQYF.

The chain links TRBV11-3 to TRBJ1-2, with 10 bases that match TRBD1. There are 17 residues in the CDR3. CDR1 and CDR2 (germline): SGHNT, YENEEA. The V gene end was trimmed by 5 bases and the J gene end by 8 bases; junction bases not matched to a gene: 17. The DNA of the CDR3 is TGTGCCAGCAGCCAAGTTTCCGGGACAGGGGCGTCTAAAGGCTACACCTTC. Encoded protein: CASSQVSGTGASKGYTF.

The CDR3 region has the DNA TGTGCCAGCAGTGAAGATTTTGTGTGGGACAGGGTCAGCGAGCAGTACTTC. It translates to CASSEDFVWDRVSEQYF. V usage is TRBV6-1 and J usage is TRBJ2-7, with 9 positions matching TRBD1. CDR1 and CDR2 (germline): MNHNS, SASEGT. The CDR3 is made up of 17 amino acids. The junction had 13 bases not matched to a gene; V was cut back by 1 base and J by 6 bases.

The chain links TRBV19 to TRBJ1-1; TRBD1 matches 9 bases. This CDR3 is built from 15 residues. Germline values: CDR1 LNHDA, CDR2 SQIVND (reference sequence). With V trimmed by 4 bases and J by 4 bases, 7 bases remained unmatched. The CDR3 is CASSRVGQGTTEAFF. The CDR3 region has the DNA TGTGCCAGTAGTAGGGTGGGACAGGGTACCACTGAAGCTTTCTTT.

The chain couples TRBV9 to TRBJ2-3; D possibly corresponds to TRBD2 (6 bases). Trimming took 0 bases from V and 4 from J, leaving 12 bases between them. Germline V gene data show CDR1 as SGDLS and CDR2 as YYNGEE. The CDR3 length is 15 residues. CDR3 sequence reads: CASSVVTGGADTQYF. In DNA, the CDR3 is TGTGCCAGCAGCGTAGTTACGGGCGGGGCAGATACGCAGTATTTT.

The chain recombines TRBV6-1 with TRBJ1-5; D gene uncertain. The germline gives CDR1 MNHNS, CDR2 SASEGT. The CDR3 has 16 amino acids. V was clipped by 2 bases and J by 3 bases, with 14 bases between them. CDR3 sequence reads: CASSEKTAGTNQPQHF. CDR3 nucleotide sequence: TGTGCCAGCAGTGAAAAGACGGCAGGCACCAATCAGCCCCAGCATTTT.